The 28 T cell receptor beta chains given below trace back to one sample, sequenced in a study of persistence of HIV-infected CD4 T cells. The libraries were made with immunoSEQ version 4 in survey mode. Clones were read by immunoSEQ multiplex PCR, and TCRdb kept only the in-frame ones, dropping some. The profile shows more than 30,000 clones, approximately 80% of them singletons. The stimulus was lysate of CMV-infected fibroblasts, around 10 ug/mL. CD40L-negative CD69-negative CD45RO-high memory CD4+ T cells were sorted as populations depleted of antigen-responding cells. The antigens of these receptors remain unknown. Material: CD4+ T cells sorted from PBMCs after roughly 18-hour stimulation, obtained from a patient who received antiretroviral therapy. These receptor sequences come from an adult man with HIV who was CMV-seropositive.

J is TRBJ1-2 and V is TRBV29-1, with D perhaps TRBD1 (6 bases). The V gene lost 4 bases and the J gene lost 6 bases, with 12 bases spanning the gap. Germline loops: CDR1 SQVTM, CDR2 ANQGSEA. The CDR3 covers 12 residues. As DNA, the CDR3 is TGCAGCGTTGGAGGGGGGGCTGATGGCTACACCTTC. Translated, it gives CSVGGGADGYTF.

This sequence joins TRBV5-4 and TRBJ2-6; TRBD1 agrees at 7 bases. J lost 4 bases, V lost 7 bases, and 11 bases had no gene match. The germline CDR1 and CDR2 sequences are SGHNT and YYREEE (reference sequence). This CDR3 is built from 16 residues. CDR3 protein: CASWRRGPRGANVLTF. CDR3 DNA: TGTGCCAGCTGGAGAAGGGGGCCGAGGGGGGCCAACGTCCTGACTTTC.

The genes are TRBV12-3 or TRBV12-4 and TRBJ2-2, with D tentatively TRBD1 or TRBD2 (5 bases each). V was clipped by 1 base and J by 5 bases, with 5 bases between them. The length of the CDR3 is 13 residues. The CDR3 DNA follows: TGTGCCAGCAGTTTAGGGGGGACCGGGGAGCTGTTTTTT. It is translated as CASSLGGTGELFF.

The rearrangement joins TRBV19 to TRBJ1-5, with D unclear. Trimming left V 3 bases short and J 7 bases short, with 13 bases between. The CDR3 length is 14 residues. Germline CDR1 LNHDA, CDR2 SQIVND (reference sequence). The CDR3 DNA reads as TGTGCCAGTAGTATTATAGGAACATCCCAGCCCCAGCATTTT. Translation gives CASSIIGTSQPQHF.

CDR3 sequence reads: CASSSSGTANEKLFF. The CDR3 DNA reads as TGTGCCAGCAGTAGCTCCGGGACAGCAAATGAAAAACTGTTTTTT. The gene calls are TRBV6-5 and TRBJ1-4, with 7 nucleotides matching TRBD1. V shed 5 bases and J 5 bases; nucleotides not matched to a gene: 8. CDR1 and CDR2 from the germline V gene are MNHEY and SVGAGI. This CDR3 comprises 15 residues.

The chain carries TRBV6-5 and TRBJ1-4, with 7 bases that match TRBD1. The V gene end was trimmed by 0 bases and the J gene end by 7 bases; junction bases not matched to a gene: 8. The germline CDR1 and CDR2 sequences are MNHEY and SVGAGI. The CDR3 runs to 16 residues. Here the CDR3 reads CASSYSFHRGGEKLFF. CDR3 DNA sequence: TGTGCCAGCAGTTACTCTTTCCACAGGGGCGGTGAAAAACTGTTTTTT.

This rearrangement joins TRBV14 to TRBJ1-2; no firm D call. V was shortened by 3 bases and J by 7 bases, with 9 bases between the two germline ends. CDR3 length equals 12 residues. Germline lookup yields CDR1 SGHDN and CDR2 FVKESK. The CDR3 loop is CASSQVTGGYTF. In DNA form, the CDR3 reads TGTGCCAGCAGCCAGGTAACTGGTGGCTACACCTTC.

The rearrangement links TRBV7-2 to TRBJ2-7; D call uncertain. Trimming stripped 2 bases from V and 2 bases from J, with 7 bases between. Germline CDR1 and CDR2: SGHTA and FQGNSA. This CDR3 contains 13 residues. This chain's CDR3 is CASSLKGAYEQYF. CDR3 coding DNA: TGTGCCAGCAGCTTAAAAGGAGCCTACGAGCAGTACTTC.

The chain has TRBV6-5 and TRBJ2-3, with no clear D. The CDR3 extends over 15 amino acids. Deletions cut 10 bases from V and 0 bases from J, with 17 bases between. Germline loops: CDR1 MNHEY, CDR2 SVGAGI. The CDR3 nucleotides read TGTGCCATATTATCGGACGGTCCTAGCACAGATACGCAGTATTTT. Translation gives CAILSDGPSTDTQYF.

V is TRBV19 and J is TRBJ1-2, with D possibly being TRBD1 (5 bases). CDR3 length: 12 amino acids. The V end lost 4 bases, the J end lost 4 bases, and 7 bases lay between the germline ends. Germline loops: CDR1 LNHDA, CDR2 SQIVND (reference sequence). CDR3 loop: CASSRDGYGYTF. In DNA, the CDR3 is TGTGCCAGTAGTAGGGACGGCTATGGCTACACCTTC.

The chain is built from TRBV3-1 (or the pseudogene TRBV3-2) and TRBJ2-1; TRBD2 agrees at 7 bases. Germline V gene data show CDR1 as LGHDT and CDR2 as YNNKEL (reference sequence). The CDR3 loop spans 13 amino acids. J lost 6 bases, V lost 3 bases, and 2 bases had no gene match. The chain's CDR3 is CASSQPGGNEQFF. The CDR3 coding sequence is TGTGCCAGCAGCCAGCCGGGGGGCAATGAGCAGTTCTTC.

The chain joins TRBV9 to TRBJ1-1, with TRBD1 matching 8 bases. The germline V gene encodes CDR1 SGDLS and CDR2 YYNGEE. V trimming: 0 bases; J trimming: 8 bases; junction bases outside the gene matches: 6. CDR3 size: 14 residues. The CDR3 DNA reads as TGTGCCAGCAGCGTAGGAGGGGGACAGGCGGAAGCTTTCTTT. This codes for CASSVGGGQAEAFF.

The chain is built from TRBV28 and TRBJ1-2; TRBD1 agrees at 7 bases. The germline gives CDR1 MDHEN, CDR2 SYDVKM. The CDR3 is 13 residues long. V was pared by 3 bases and J by 4 bases, with 2 bases of the junction left unmatched. The CDR3 here is CASSFRDSYGYTF. CDR3 sequence (DNA): TGTGCCAGCAGTTTTAGGGACAGCTATGGCTACACCTTC.

The chain employs TRBV19 and TRBJ1-6, with D unclear. V lost 7 bases and J lost 7, with 14 bases in between. Germline CDR1 and CDR2: LNHDA and SQIVND (reference sequence). This CDR3 is built from 14 residues. CDR3 amino acids: CASTPKGMNSPLHF. The CDR3 region has the DNA TGTGCCAGTACTCCGAAGGGAATGAATTCACCCCTCCACTTT.

The chain links TRBV7-3 to TRBJ2-5; D ambiguous. This CDR3 contains 14 residues. With 2 bases removed from V and 5 bases from J, the gap between germline ends came to 12 bases. Germline-derived CDR1 and CDR2 are SGHTA and FQGTGA. The CDR3: CASSLGPERETQYF. The CDR3 bases are TGTGCCAGCAGCTTAGGCCCCGAAAGGGAGACCCAGTACTTC.

The chain employs TRBV30 and TRBJ1-6; D may be TRBD1 (5 bases). Germline V CDR1 and CDR2: GTSNPN, SVGIG (reference sequence). The CDR3 runs 13 residues. V shed 1 base and J shed 9 bases, with 10 bases lying between them. The CDR3 DNA is TGTGCCTGGAGTGGGCAGGGATCTTCACCCCTCCACTTT. As protein: CAWSGQGSSPLHF.

V and J are TRBV2 and TRBJ1-2; D remains unclear. This CDR3 comprises 12 residues. Trimming stripped 8 bases from V and 3 bases from J, with 10 bases between. Germline values: CDR1 SNHLY, CDR2 FYNNEI. The CDR3 bases are TGTGCCAGCGGTAGGAGGGACTATGGCTACACCTTC. Protein: CASGRRDYGYTF.

The chain is built from TRBV27 and TRBJ1-4, with D possibly being TRBD1 (6 bases). The CDR3 has 15 amino acids. CDR1 MNHEY and CDR2 SMNVEV come from the germline V gene (reference sequence). Trimming shortened V by 2 bases and J by 3 bases, and 10 bases separated the two germline ends. This chain's CDR3 is CASSLRQAPNEKLFF. The CDR3 DNA reads TGTGCCAGCAGTTTACGACAGGCACCTAATGAAAAACTGTTTTTT.

The chain links TRBV7-2 to TRBJ2-2, with TRBD2 matching over 7 bases. V shed 5 bases and J 4 bases; nucleotides not matched to a gene: 7. This CDR3 is built from 15 residues. The germline CDR1 and CDR2 sequences are SGHTA and FQGNSA. The CDR3: CASSRGGAATGELFF. The CDR3, as DNA: TGTGCCAGCAGCCGGGGAGGGGCGGCCACCGGGGAGCTGTTTTTT.

This rearrangement joins TRBV7-2 to TRBJ2-6, with 10 bases aligning to TRBD1. Germline CDR1 is SGHTA and CDR2 is FQGNSA. V was clipped by 2 bases and J by 0 bases; unmatched bases: 4. CDR3 size: 18 residues. CDR3 region: CASSLPGQGFSGANVLTF. CDR3 bases: TGTGCCAGCAGCTTACCGGGACAGGGGTTCTCTGGGGCCAACGTCCTGACTTTC.

This clone was recorded only once. The chain combines TRBV4-1 with TRBJ2-7; a possible D gene is TRBD2 (7 bases). Germline V lookup: CDR1 MGHRA, CDR2 YSYEKL. The CDR3 consists of 15 residues. With 1 base removed from V and 4 bases from J, the gap between germline ends came to 14 bases. CDR3 amino acids: CASSQGQAGAYEQYF. CDR3 nucleotide sequence: TGCGCCAGCAGCCAAGGACAGGCGGGAGCTTACGAGCAGTACTTC.

The chain couples TRBV29-1 to TRBJ2-3, with 8 bases fitting TRBD1. Trimming took 6 bases from V and 4 from J; bases not matched to a gene: 18. The CDR3 has 17 amino acids. Germline V gives CDR1 SQVTM, CDR2 ANQGSEA. This CDR3 is CSVGVSKDRARADTQYF. CDR3 in DNA: TGCAGCGTCGGGGTTTCTAAGGACAGGGCCCGGGCAGATACGCAGTATTTT.

The chain is built from TRBV10-3 and TRBJ1-2, with D maybe TRBD1 (5 bases). CDR1 is ENHRY, CDR2 SYGVKD, per germline. The V gene lost 2 bases and the J gene lost 3 bases, with 7 bases spanning the gap. The CDR3 has 13 amino acids. The CDR3 DNA reads TGTGCCATCAGTGAGGGGACGTACTATGGCTACACCTTC. It specifies CAISEGTYYGYTF.

V is TRBV7-8 and J is TRBJ1-4; no clear D gene. Germline V CDR1 and CDR2: SGHVS, FQNEAQ. The CDR3 is 15 residues long. V lost 3 bases to trimming and J lost 7 bases, with 15 bases between them. CDR3 amino acids: CASSFAAPDGEKLFF. The CDR3, as DNA: TGTGCCAGCAGCTTCGCAGCCCCGGATGGTGAAAAACTGTTTTTT.

The rearrangement joins TRBV18 to TRBJ1-2, with D hard to call. The CDR3 loop spans 15 amino acids. V was cut by 3 bases and J by 2 bases, with 13 bases left in between. Germline CDR1 reads KGHSH; CDR2 reads LQKENI. CDR3 protein: CASSPPPHLNYGYTF. In DNA, the CDR3 is TGTGCCAGCTCACCCCCGCCACATTTGAACTATGGCTACACCTTC.

V gene TRBV6-6 combines with J gene TRBJ1-4; 9 bases fit TRBD1. Unmatched junction bases numbered 15, after V lost 5 bases and J lost 5 bases. Germline values: CDR1 MNHNY, CDR2 SVGAGI (reference sequence). The CDR3 sequence is 18 residues long. DNA for the CDR3: TGTGCCAGCAGTCTTACAGGGGGCCACTTCGGCATAAATGAAAAACTGTTTTTT. Its protein is CASSLTGGHFGINEKLFF.

The sample holds one count of this clone. The rearrangement joins TRBV5-1 to TRBJ2-3; 10 nucleotides line up with TRBD2. Unmatched junction bases numbered 6, after V lost 0 bases and J lost 2 bases. CDR1 SGHRS and CDR2 YFSETQ come from the germline V gene. The CDR3 runs to 17 residues. CDR3: CASSLGLAGPPTDTQYF. The CDR3 DNA reads TGCGCCAGCAGCTTGGGACTAGCGGGTCCCCCCACAGATACGCAGTATTTT.

The chain carries TRBV10-1 and TRBJ2-3; D is unresolved. The CDR3 length is 12 residues. Trimming stripped 5 bases from V and 8 bases from J, with 11 bases between. In germline, CDR1 is WNHNN, CDR2 SYGVQD (reference sequence). In nucleotides, the CDR3 is TGCGCCAGCAGTACTGGCTCACTTACGCAGTATTTT. Its translation is CASSTGSLTQYF.